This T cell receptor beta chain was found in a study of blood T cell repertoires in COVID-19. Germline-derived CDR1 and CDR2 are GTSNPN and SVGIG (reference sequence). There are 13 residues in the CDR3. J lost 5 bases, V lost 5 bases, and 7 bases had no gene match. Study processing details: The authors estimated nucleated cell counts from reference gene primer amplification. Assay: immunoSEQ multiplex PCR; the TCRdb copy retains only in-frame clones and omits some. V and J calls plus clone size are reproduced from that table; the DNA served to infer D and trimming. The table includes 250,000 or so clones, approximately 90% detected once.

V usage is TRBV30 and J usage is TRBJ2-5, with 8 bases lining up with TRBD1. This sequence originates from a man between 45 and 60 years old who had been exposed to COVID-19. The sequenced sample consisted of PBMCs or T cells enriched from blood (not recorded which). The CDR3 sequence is CAWGQGKRETQYF. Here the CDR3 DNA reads TGTGCCTGGGGACAGGGTAAGAGGGAGACCCAGTACTTC.